This TCR beta chain was recorded in a study of blood T cell repertoires in COVID-19. Libraries were prepared by immunoSEQ multiplex PCR; TCRdb keeps only in-frame clonotypes and omits some of them. Of approximately 270,000 clones listed, 80% to 90% are singletons. The study assigned cohorts using participant-reported clinical history. CDR3 size: 13 residues. Trimming removed 7 bases at V and 6 bases at J, with 13 bases between. CDR1 is SNHLY and CDR2 is FYNNEI in the germline V gene. This TCR came from a woman aged 45-60 years who had recovered from COVID-19. V and J are TRBV2 and TRBJ2-1; D possibly corresponds to TRBD2 (5 bases). The sample was PBMCs or T cells enriched from blood (not recorded which). CDR3 coding DNA: TGTGCCAGCATTCAAGGAGGTGGCAATGAGCAGTTCTTC. Translated, it gives CASIQGGGNEQFF.